The 27 T cell receptor beta chains given below trace back to one sample, sequenced in a study of CD8 T cells in ankylosing spondylitis. TCRdb re-called the 5' RACE reads through MiXCR, storing one row per CDR3 protein. The data show 150,000 or so distinct CDR3 sequences, around 32% seen once. Sequencing was carried out using synovial fluid, either unsorted or a sorted T cell fraction (not recorded which). Receptor source: a male donor with ankylosing spondylitis.

The chain joins TRBV11-2 to TRBJ2-5, with 8 bases aligning to TRBD2. V lost 4 bases, J lost 4 bases, and 11 bases stayed unmatched. The CDR3 has 16 amino acids. The germline CDR1 and CDR2 sequences are SGHAT and FQNNGV. DNA for the CDR3: TGTGCCAGCAGCTCCGGCACTAGCGGAGAAGGAGAGACCCAGTACTTC. This translates into CASSSGTSGEGETQYF.

This clonotype was counted only a few times. This sequence joins TRBV3-1 and TRBJ2-7; 10 positions match TRBD1. Germline loops: CDR1 LGHDT, CDR2 YNNKEL (reference sequence). CDR3 size: 15 residues. V lost 4 bases and J lost 4; bases outside the gene matches: 7. CDR3 in DNA: TGTGCCAGCAGCCCATCTAGGGACAGGGGATACGAGCAGTACTTC. Translated, it gives CASSPSRDRGYEQYF.

V gene TRBV20-1 combines with J gene TRBJ1-1; D ambiguous. Trimming pared 6 bases from V and 4 bases from J, leaving 18 bases between. The CDR3 spans 14 residues. Germline CDR1 is DFQATT and CDR2 is SNEGSKA (reference sequence). CDR3 DNA sequence: TGCAGTGCCAGGATATTGGGGTTGGGCACTGAAGCTTTCTTT. Protein sequence: CSARILGLGTEAFF.

There are a few counts of this clonotype. The V call is TRBV6-1, the J call TRBJ2-3; a weak D match, TRBD2 (5 bases). The CDR3 loop spans 14 amino acids. V lost 10 bases and J 3 bases, leaving 17 bases between the germline ends. Germline loops: CDR1 MNHNS, CDR2 SASEGT. The CDR3 sequence: CAIRGRLRTDTQYF. The CDR3 DNA reads TGTGCCATCCGAGGGCGGCTGAGGACAGATACGCAGTATTTT.

In this sample, this clonotype turned up a few times. The chain couples TRBV10-3 to TRBJ2-2; D is undetermined. Trimming stripped 7 bases from V and 0 bases from J, with 9 bases between. The CDR3 has 14 residues. CDR1 and CDR2 from the germline V gene are ENHRY and SYGVKD. This chain's CDR3 is CAINSQANTGELFF. CDR3 nucleotide sequence: TGTGCCATCAATAGCCAAGCGAACACCGGGGAGCTGTTTTTT.

The chain has TRBV9 and TRBJ2-3, with 7 bases lining up with TRBD2. V lost 0 bases and J lost 4; bases outside the gene matches: 5. CDR3 length: 15 residues. From germline, CDR1 is SGDLS and CDR2 YYNGEE. The CDR3 region has the DNA TGTGCCAGCAGCGTAGCTGGCGGGAGTGCAGATACGCAGTATTTT. This translates into CASSVAGGSADTQYF.

In this sample, this clonotype turned up many times. V and J are TRBV29-1 and TRBJ1-2, with D perhaps TRBD1 (5 bases). The CDR3 is 12 residues long. The V gene's germline CDR1 is SQVTM and CDR2 ANQGSEA. The V gene lost 5 bases and the J gene lost 4 bases, with 11 bases spanning the gap. CDR3 protein: CSVQQGSYGYTF. As DNA, the CDR3 is TGCAGCGTTCAGCAGGGATCCTATGGCTACACCTTC.

This clonotype was seen only once. CDR3 sequence (DNA): TGTGCCAGCAGCGTATCCCCGGGGGCCGCCTCTCGGTACAATGAGCAGTTCTTC. Translated, it gives CASSVSPGAASRYNEQFF. The chain links TRBV9 to TRBJ2-1; D may match TRBD1 or TRBD2 (6 bases each). The CDR3 has 18 residues. Trimming left V 1 base short and J 4 bases short, with 21 bases between. Germline V gene lookup returns CDR1 SGDLS and CDR2 YYNGEE.

The genes are TRBV29-1 and TRBJ1-1; D is unresolved. The CDR3 contains 13 residues. Trimming removed 7 bases at V and 5 bases at J, with 17 bases between. Germline V lookup: CDR1 SQVTM, CDR2 ANQGSEA. CDR3 bases: TGCAGCGCCGAGTGGGGTTTAGGTACTGAAGCTTTCTTT. It is translated as CSAEWGLGTEAFF.

The table lists this clonotype with many counts. The V call is TRBV20-1, the J call TRBJ2-7; 12 bases line up with TRBD2. CDR3 length: 14 amino acids. Germline CDR1 reads DFQATT; CDR2 reads SNEGSKA (reference sequence). The V gene end was trimmed by 7 bases and the J gene end by 3 bases; junction bases not matched to a gene: 7. Here the CDR3 reads CSGIKTSGSYEQYF. As DNA, the CDR3 is TGCAGTGGCATCAAGACTAGCGGGAGCTACGAGCAGTACTTC.

This clonotype has more than one count but fewer than ten. The CDR3: CASSTSRGEQFF. The CDR3 nucleotides are TGTGCCAGCAGTACATCTAGGGGTGAGCAGTTCTTC. This chain links TRBV6-5 with TRBJ2-1; possible D gene TRBD1, 5 bases. The CDR3 has 12 amino acids. Germline CDR1 MNHEY, CDR2 SVGAGI. V was trimmed by 5 bases and J by 9 bases, leaving 11 bases between them.

This chain joins TRBV27 and TRBJ1-1, with 9 bases lining up with TRBD1. The germline V gene has CDR1 MNHEY and CDR2 SMNVEV (reference sequence). The CDR3 runs to 16 residues. Germline trimming cut 2 bases from V and 4 bases from J; bases unmatched to any gene: 8. The CDR3: CASSLQGQGRVTEAFF. The CDR3 DNA is TGTGCCAGCAGTTTACAGGGACAGGGAAGGGTCACTGAAGCTTTCTTT.

This sequence joins TRBV7-2 and TRBJ2-7, with 7 bases fitting TRBD2. This CDR3 region has 13 residues. CDR1 is SGHTA, CDR2 FQGNSA, per germline. Germline trimming cut 4 bases from V and 4 bases from J; bases unmatched to any gene: 4. Here the CDR3 DNA reads TGTGCCAGCAGCTCTGGCGGGAGATACGAGCAGTACTTC. Residues: CASSSGGRYEQYF.

With regard to this clonotype: One end of the junction does not line up with germline, which may come from a read error. V is TRBV20-1 and J is TRBJ2-3; a possible D gene is TRBD2 (5 bases). CDR1 is DFQATT and CDR2 is SNEGSKA in the germline V gene (reference sequence). The CDR3 runs to 15 residues. The CDR3: CSARGHPRGTDTQYF. The CDR3 region has the DNA TGCAGTGCCAGAGGTCATCCGAGGGGCACAGATACGCAGTATTTT.

This clonotype was counted many times. The chain joins TRBV6-2 or TRBV6-3 to TRBJ2-7; TRBD2 matches at 9 bases. The ends lost 5 bases at V and 0 bases at J; junction bases unmatched: 2. This CDR3 spans 14 amino acids. Germline values: CDR1 MNHEY, CDR2 SVGEGT. Here the CDR3 reads CASSLAGPSYEQYF. The CDR3 DNA reads as TGTGCCAGCAGTCTAGCGGGGCCCTCCTACGAGCAGTACTTC.

This clonotype was seen a handful of times. This chain uses TRBV7-3 with TRBJ2-2; D is perhaps TRBD1 (6 bases). The V gene's germline CDR1 is SGHTA and CDR2 FQGTGA. Trimming took 5 bases from V and 4 from J, leaving 11 bases between them. The CDR3 length is 14 residues. CDR3 amino acids: CASSEQGFTGELFF. CDR3 sequence (DNA): TGTGCCAGCAGCGAACAGGGTTTCACCGGGGAGCTGTTTTTT.

The CDR3 region is CASSPAANTEAFF. CDR3 sequence (DNA): TGTGCCAGCTCACCGGCAGCGAACACTGAAGCTTTCTTT. This sequence joins TRBV18 and TRBJ1-1, with D unresolved. CDR3 length: 13 amino acids. Germline V CDR1 and CDR2: KGHSH, LQKENI. V gave up 3 bases and J gave up 1 base, with 6 bases separating them.

V usage is TRBV10-3 and J usage is TRBJ2-3; 8 bases align to TRBD2. Germline lookup yields CDR1 ENHRY and CDR2 SYGVKD. J was trimmed by 4 bases and V by 6 bases; bases with no gene match: 6. This CDR3 region has 14 residues. The CDR3 protein is CAIRPSGGADTQYF. The CDR3 DNA reads as TGTGCCATCAGGCCCAGCGGGGGTGCAGATACGCAGTATTTT.

This clonotype was seen many times. In nucleotides, the CDR3 is TGTGCCAGCAGTTCAGGGGGCTACGAGCAGTACTTC. Translation gives CASSSGGYEQYF. V gene TRBV28 combines with J gene TRBJ2-7; 7 bases are shared with TRBD1. Germline lookup yields CDR1 MDHEN and CDR2 SYDVKM. CDR3 length: 12 amino acids. The V gene end was trimmed by 4 bases and the J gene end by 3 bases; junction bases not matched to a gene: 0.

The rearrangement uses TRBV3-1 and TRBJ2-3; D tentatively fits TRBD1 or TRBD2 (5 bases each). The ends were cut back, 1 base at V and 2 bases at J, with 7 bases in the middle. The CDR3 extends over 14 amino acids. The germline CDR1 and CDR2 sequences are LGHDT and YNNKEL (reference sequence). This chain's CDR3 is CASSQGGTTDTQYF. CDR3 coding DNA: TGTGCCAGCAGCCAAGGGGGGACCACAGATACGCAGTATTTT.

V usage is TRBV11-3 and J usage is TRBJ1-1; unclear D gene. The length of the CDR3 is 15 residues. Deletions cut 1 base from V and 0 bases from J, with 9 bases between. Germline CDR1 SGHNT, CDR2 YENEEA. CDR3 region: CASSLGTSMNTEAFF. CDR3 bases: TGTGCCAGCAGCTTAGGAACCAGTATGAACACTGAAGCTTTCTTT. Complete variable domain (other parts from reference TRBV11-3 and TRBJ1-1): EAGVVQSPRYKIIEKKQPVAFWCNPISGHNTLYWYLQNLGQGPELLIRYENEEAVDDSQLPKDRFSAERLKGVDSTLKIQPAELGDSAVYLCASSLGTSMNTEAFFGQGTRLTVV.

This rearrangement joins TRBV25-1 to TRBJ1-1, with a weak D call TRBD1 (5 bases). CDR1 MGHDK and CDR2 SYGVNS come from the germline V gene. The CDR3 runs to 14 residues. V gave up 5 bases and J gave up 7 bases, with 17 bases separating them. CDR3 sequence reads: CASSRGETRGEAFF. In DNA form, the CDR3 reads TGTGCCAGCAGTCGAGGGGAGACTAGGGGTGAAGCTTTCTTT.

This clonotype was observed a few times. This rearrangement joins TRBV7-8 to TRBJ1-2; weak D call: TRBD1 (6 bases). The CDR3 sequence is 15 residues long. Germline V lookup: CDR1 SGHVS, CDR2 FQNEAQ. The V gene lost 0 bases and the J gene lost 8 bases, with 16 bases spanning the gap. The CDR3 sequence is CASSLAWDIPRGYTF. CDR3 in DNA: TGTGCCAGCAGCTTAGCGTGGGACATACCGAGAGGCTACACCTTC.

V is TRBV3-1 and J is TRBJ2-1; D is ambiguous. This CDR3 has 11 residues. The V and J ends lost 2 bases and 9 bases respectively, with 5 bases between them. Germline assignment: CDR1 LGHDT and CDR2 YNNKEL (reference sequence). CDR3 nucleotides: TGTGCCAGCAGCCAAAGGGTTGAGCAGTTCTTC. It specifies CASSQRVEQFF.

V and J are TRBV27 and TRBJ2-5, with 7 nucleotides matching TRBD2. Germline CDR1 and CDR2: MNHEY and SMNVEV (reference sequence). This CDR3 is 16 amino acids long. V gave up 1 base and J gave up 4 bases; unmatched junction bases: 9. CDR3 DNA sequence: TGTGCCAGCAGTTTATGGGCGGGAGAGAGTGGAGAGACCCAGTACTTC. Its translation: CASSLWAGESGETQYF.

This clonotype was picked up many times. The chain has TRBV6-1 and TRBJ1-2; 8 bases align to TRBD1. Unmatched junction bases numbered 12, after V lost 8 bases and J lost 7 bases. Germline assignment: CDR1 MNHNS and CDR2 SASEGT. The CDR3 sequence is 14 residues long. This chain's CDR3 is CASRRDQGAAGYTF. CDR3 coding DNA: TGTGCCAGCCGGAGAGACCAGGGGGCTGCTGGCTACACCTTC.

The table lists this clonotype with a count of one. The chain joins TRBV7-9 to TRBJ1-2; D gene unclear. Germline V gene data show CDR1 as SEHNR and CDR2 as FQNEAQ (reference sequence). This CDR3 is 14 amino acids long. Deletions cut 0 bases from V and 5 bases from J, with 10 bases between. Written as DNA, the CDR3 is TGTGCCAGCAGCTTAGCTGAGGCAGAGTATGGCTACACCTTC. This sequence encodes CASSLAEAEYGYTF.